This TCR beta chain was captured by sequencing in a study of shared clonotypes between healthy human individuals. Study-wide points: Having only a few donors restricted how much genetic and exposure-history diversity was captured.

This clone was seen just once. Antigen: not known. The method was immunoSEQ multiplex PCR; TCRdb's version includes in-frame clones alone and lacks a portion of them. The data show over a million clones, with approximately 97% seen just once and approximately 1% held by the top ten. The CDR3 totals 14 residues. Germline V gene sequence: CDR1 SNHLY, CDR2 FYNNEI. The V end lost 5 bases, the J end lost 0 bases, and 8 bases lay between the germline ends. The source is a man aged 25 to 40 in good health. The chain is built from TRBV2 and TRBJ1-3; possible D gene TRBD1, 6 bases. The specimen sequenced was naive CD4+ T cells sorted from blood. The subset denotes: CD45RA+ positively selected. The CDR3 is CASSSGVSGNTIYF. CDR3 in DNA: TGTGCCAGCAGTTCAGGGGTCTCTGGAAACACCATATATTTT.